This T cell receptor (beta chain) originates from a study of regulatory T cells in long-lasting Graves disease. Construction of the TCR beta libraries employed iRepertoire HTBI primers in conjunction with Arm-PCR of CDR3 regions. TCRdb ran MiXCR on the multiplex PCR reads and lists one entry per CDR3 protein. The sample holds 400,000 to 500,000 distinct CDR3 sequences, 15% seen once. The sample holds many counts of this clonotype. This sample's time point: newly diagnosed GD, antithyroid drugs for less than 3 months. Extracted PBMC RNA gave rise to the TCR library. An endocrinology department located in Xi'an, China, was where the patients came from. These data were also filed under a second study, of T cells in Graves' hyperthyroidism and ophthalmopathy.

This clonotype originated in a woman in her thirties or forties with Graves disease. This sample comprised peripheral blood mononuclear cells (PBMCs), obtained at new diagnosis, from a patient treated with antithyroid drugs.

CDR3 sequence reads: CASSLRGTGDTGELFF. Written as DNA, the CDR3 is TGTGCCAGCAGCTTAAGAGGTACAGGGGACACCGGGGAGCTGTTTTTT. The chain uses TRBV11-2 and TRBJ2-2, with 7 bases identical to TRBD1. Losses at the gene ends were 2 bases for V and 3 bases for J; bases not matched to a gene: 6. This CDR3 region has 16 residues. Germline CDR1 SGHAT, CDR2 FQNNGV.